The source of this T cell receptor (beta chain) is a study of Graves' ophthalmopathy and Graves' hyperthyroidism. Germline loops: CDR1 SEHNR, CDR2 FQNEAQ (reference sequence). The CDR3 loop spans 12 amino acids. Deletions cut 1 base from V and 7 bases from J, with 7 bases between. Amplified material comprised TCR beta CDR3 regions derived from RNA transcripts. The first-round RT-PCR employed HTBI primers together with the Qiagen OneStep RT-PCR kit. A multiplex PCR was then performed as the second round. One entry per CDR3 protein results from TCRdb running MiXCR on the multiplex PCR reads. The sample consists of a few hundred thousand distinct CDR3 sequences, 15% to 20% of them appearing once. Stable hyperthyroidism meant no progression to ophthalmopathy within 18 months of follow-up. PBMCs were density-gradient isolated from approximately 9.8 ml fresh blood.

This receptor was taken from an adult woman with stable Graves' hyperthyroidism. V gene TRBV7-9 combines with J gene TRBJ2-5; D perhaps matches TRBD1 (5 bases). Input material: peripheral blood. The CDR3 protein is CASSLVGATQYF. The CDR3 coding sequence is TGTGCCAGCAGCTTAGTAGGGGCGACCCAGTACTTC.